Sequencing of this T cell receptor (beta chain) was carried out in a study of shared clonotypes between healthy human individuals (dated by TCRdb to between 2020 and 2021). Regarding the research as a whole: The cohort included three men and a couple of women between 18 and 49 years of age. To estimate repertoire size and how much clonotypes are shared between individuals, the study performed deep sequencing of blood TCR repertoires from five healthy adults. Libraries were prepared and TCR repertoires were sequenced by different laboratories using diverse techniques, in order to increase sequencing depth and limit assay-specific biases. Leukapheresis yielded between about 0.94 and 9.5 billion PBMCs per donor. What the study reported, not specific to this receptor: Pairwise subsampling led to the expectation that sequencing depth would affect the degree of clonotype sharing among donors. Because the study included a small number of donors, the genetic and exposure-history diversity represented was limited. Sampling was restricted to blood, and TCR repertoires in tissues likely differ from the TCR repertoires found in blood.

V gives up 5 bases and J gives up 6 bases, and the segment between their germline ends measures 10 bases. According to the germline V gene (reference sequence), CDR1 reads GTSNPN and CDR2 reads SVGIG. From the cysteine through the phenylalanine, the CDR3 covers 11 amino acids. Only CDR3 DNA remains: 33 bases, in frame from the first base. Healthy HIV-negative adults with no recently reported acute infections or vaccinations were included as donors. Only Caucasian adults living in Nashville, Tennessee, USA were represented among the donors. For unsorted samples, 90 million to 95 million PBMCs were counted, and genomic DNA was extracted using the QIAamp DNA Blood Mini kit. Blood was collected by leukapheresis, and PBMCs were isolated by Ficoll-Histopaque density gradient centrifugation and then cryopreserved in liquid nitrogen vapor phase. Using the deep immunoSEQ assay, multiplex PCR amplified TCR CDR3 regions from genomic DNA. Genomic DNA extracted from each cell subset was distributed evenly over all wells of several immunoSEQ 96-well plates, and each plate served as one replicate. For unsorted PBMC, each replicate PCR was loaded with approximately 0.3 ug genomic DNA, equivalent to tens of thousands of T cell genomes. Genomic DNA from unsorted PBMC was sequenced over ten immunoSEQ deep assay plates. Purified libraries were measured with a Qubit 3.0 fluorometer, size-checked on a Bioanalyzer 2100, and measured again with the KAPA Library Quantification kit. Each immunoSEQ 96-well plate was sequenced on its own single-read 150-cycle Illumina NextSeq 550 flow cell. The authors' analysis ran thus. Because only junctional sequences without quality scores were contained in the immunoSEQ output, filtering matching that applied to full-length reads could not be performed. To assign V/J genes and CDR3, sequences were annotated using PyIR, a Python wrapper for IgBLAST v1.9, with IMGT germline references. Reads were removed for weak V/J assignments (E-value above 1e-6), missing CDR3, stop codons, out-of-frame junctions, or ambiguous translated residues. V3J clonotypes were defined as sequences sharing an identical inferred V gene, J gene, and CDR3 amino acid sequence. To compute the percentage overlap between repertoires, the number of shared unique clonotypes was divided by the size of the smaller repertoire. Repertoire richness was assessed with RTK rarefaction, the Chao1 estimator, and Recon v2.1 estimates of unobserved clonotypes. TCRdb took over this immuneACCESS table, retaining in-frame rearrangements with V and J assigned. Such tables are incomplete; in checked studies, under half of the missing clones stem from an unresolved V gene, and the remainder is unexplained. Clone size and V and J calls were adopted from that table, with D and trimming inferred from the DNA. The sample contains about half a million clones, about 76% of them found a single time. The ten largest make up roughly an eighth of the sample.

As for this clone: The antigen it binds to is not known. There are no base qualities to consult, and no much larger clone falls within one base.

The sample taken for sequencing was PBMCs. Recombination joined TRBV30 with TRBJ1-2, and possibly TRBD1, on 6 matching bases. The origin of this receptor is a woman aged 40 to 55 in good health. Some clones in this sample may be carry-over from other donors' samples. The nucleotides read TGTGCCTGGTACAGGGATAATGGCTACACCTTC. This sequence encodes CAWYRDNGYTF.